This T cell receptor (beta chain) derives from a study of CD8+CD57+ T cells in acquired aplastic anemia (dated by TCRdb to 2016 to 2019). Regarding the complete study: A mean of approximately 2.9 ug of DNA, ranging from about 0.19 to 27.4 ug, was extracted from sorted CD4+ and CD8+ cells. For healthy donor samples, the average read count was approximately 10 million for CD4+ cells and approximately 12 million for CD8+ cells.

Genomic DNA was used as template for profiling of TCR beta VDJ combinations and CDR3 sequences. An Illumina HiSeq 2000 was used for TCR repertoire sequencing. Regarding the original processing steps: Repertoires were assessed using TRBV/TRBJ rearrangement plots, CDR3 size and DJ length profiles, and Simpson's diversity index. The immunodominant clone was defined as the most abundant DNA sequence in deep sequencing data. CDR3 amino acid sequences were screened for sharing across subjects and were compared with published repertoires and the VDJdb database. Using fastp trimming at Q25 and MiXCR clonotype assembly, TCRdb reanalyzed the public sequencing data and kept in-frame beta chains. Records with the same CDR3 protein are collapsed into one entry carrying the most frequent genes and DNA. The V and J calls, along with clone size, are taken from TCRdb and not from the paper's own processing. The sample table records some 170,000 distinct CDR3 sequences; about 48% of these occur just once. Clones ranked in the top ten supply over 0.95% of the sample.

CDR3 length: 15 amino acids, cysteine to phenylalanine. Only the CDR3 portion is preserved as DNA: 45 bases, with reading frame beginning at the first base. The germline V gene encodes CDR1 ENHRY and CDR2 SYGVKD. The junction shows trimming of 4 bases on V and 3 bases on J, and the gene matches do not reach 6 bases of it. As concerns this clonotype: The antigen it binds to is not known. It has no much larger one-base neighbor in the sample; base qualities were not kept.

What the work shows at the level of the full study, not this receptor alone: Roughly 30 CD8+ CDR3 sequences were shared between patients and controls but appeared highly expressed in patients and within their immunodominant clones. No significant difference in CD8+ Simpson's diversity was found between patients and healthy controls (P=0.060).

In this study, sorted CD4+ and CD8+ T cells from the blood of healthy subjects and of severe aplastic anemia patients had their TCR repertoires deep-sequenced. Ficoll-Paque density gradient centrifugation was used to isolate peripheral blood mononuclear cells. Before DNA was extracted, CD4+ and CD8+ T cells were sorted using either FACS or magnetic beads. Here the chain combines TRBV10-3 and TRBJ1-2; 9 central nucleotides agree with TRBD1. The TCR comes from a human donor in good health. Sequenced material: sorted CD4+, CD8+, or CD8+CD57+ T cells (not recorded which) from PBMCs. For the CDR3, the sequence is CAISATGTGHYGYTF. The nucleotides are TGTGCCATCAGTGCGACCGGGACAGGGCACTATGGCTACACCTTC.